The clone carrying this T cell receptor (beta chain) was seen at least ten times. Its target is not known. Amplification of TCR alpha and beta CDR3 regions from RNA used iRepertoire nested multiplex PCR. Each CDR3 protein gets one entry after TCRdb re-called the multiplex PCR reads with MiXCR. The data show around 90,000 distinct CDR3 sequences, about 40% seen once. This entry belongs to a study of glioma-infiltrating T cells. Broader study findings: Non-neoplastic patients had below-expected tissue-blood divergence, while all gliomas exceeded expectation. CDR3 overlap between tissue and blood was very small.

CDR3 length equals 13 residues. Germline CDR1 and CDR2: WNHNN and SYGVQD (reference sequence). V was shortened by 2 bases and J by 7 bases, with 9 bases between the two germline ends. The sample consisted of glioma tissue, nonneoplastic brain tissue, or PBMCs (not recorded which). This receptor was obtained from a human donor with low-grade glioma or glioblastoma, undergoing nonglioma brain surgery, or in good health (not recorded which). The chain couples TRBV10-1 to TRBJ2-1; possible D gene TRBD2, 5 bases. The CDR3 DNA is TGCGCCAGCAGTGAGCTCAGAGGGAATGAGCAGTTCTTC. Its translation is CASSELRGNEQFF.